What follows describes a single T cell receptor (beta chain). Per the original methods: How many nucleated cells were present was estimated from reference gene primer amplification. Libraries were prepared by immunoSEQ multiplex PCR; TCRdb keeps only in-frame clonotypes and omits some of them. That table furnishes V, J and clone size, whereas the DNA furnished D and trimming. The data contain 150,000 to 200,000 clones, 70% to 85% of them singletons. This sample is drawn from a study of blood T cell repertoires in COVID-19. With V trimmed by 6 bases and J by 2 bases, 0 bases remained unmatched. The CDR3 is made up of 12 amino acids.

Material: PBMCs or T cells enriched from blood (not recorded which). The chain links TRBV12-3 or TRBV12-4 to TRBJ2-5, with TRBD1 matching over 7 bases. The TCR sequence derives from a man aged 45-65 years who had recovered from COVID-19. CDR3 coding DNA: TGTGCCAGCAGGGGACAGCAAGAGACCCAGTACTTC. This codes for CASRGQQETQYF.